What follows are 24 T cell receptor beta chains derived from one specimen sequenced in a study of PD-L1 blockade in urothelial cancer. Indicated time point: pretreatment peripheral blood. Libraries were prepared by immunoSEQ multiplex PCR; TCRdb keeps only in-frame clonotypes and omits some of them. The data show around 79,000 clones, 70% to 90% seen once. This sample comprised PBMCs, obtained around atezolizumab (anti-PD-L1) treatment. Receptors originate from a man aged 40-49 years with urothelial cancer.

The rearrangement uses TRBV30 and TRBJ1-5; a weak D match, TRBD1 (5 bases). Germline assignment: CDR1 GTSNPN and CDR2 SVGIG (reference sequence). The CDR3 has 13 residues. V lost 5 bases to trimming and J lost 6 bases, with 14 bases between them. CDR3: CAWGMGGGQPQHF. In DNA form, the CDR3 reads TGTGCCTGGGGTATGGGGGGGGGTCAGCCCCAGCATTTT. Supplemented by reference TRBV30 and TRBJ1-5, the full variable domain reads SQTIHQWPATLVQPVGSPLSLECTVEGTSNPNLYWYRQAAGRGLQLLFYSVGIGQISSEVPQNLSASRPQDRQFILSSKKLLLSDSGFYLCAWGMGGGQPQHFGDGTRLSIL.

This chain joins TRBV6-4 and TRBJ2-3; 7 bases fit TRBD2. This CDR3 comprises 14 residues. CDR1 is MRHNA, CDR2 SNTAGT, per germline. V lost 2 bases to trimming and J lost 5 bases; unmatched junction nucleotides: 4. CDR3 amino acids: CASSDGGGGDTQYF. In DNA, the CDR3 is TGTGCCAGCAGTGACGGGGGGGGAGGAGATACGCAGTATTTT.

The chain links TRBV5-1 to TRBJ2-7; 7 nucleotides line up with TRBD1. CDR1 is SGHRS and CDR2 is YFSETQ in the germline V gene. The V segment lost 2 bases and the J segment 4 bases; nucleotides outside the gene matches: 6. This CDR3 region has 14 residues. The CDR3 is CASSLQGSLYEQYF. The CDR3, as DNA: TGCGCCAGCAGCTTACAGGGGAGTTTGTACGAGCAGTACTTC.

The rearrangement joins TRBV28 to TRBJ1-5, with 8 nucleotides matching TRBD1. In germline, CDR1 is MDHEN, CDR2 SYDVKM. The CDR3 has 14 residues. V shed 6 bases, J shed 4 bases, and the junction held 5 bases outside the gene matches. The CDR3 here is CASSRRQGNQPQHF. The CDR3 DNA is TGTGCCAGCAGCCGAAGACAGGGGAATCAGCCCCAGCATTTT.

The chain employs TRBV11-2 and TRBJ2-7; TRBD1 matches at 7 bases. Losses at the gene ends were 2 bases for V and 7 bases for J; bases not matched to a gene: 11. There are 15 residues in the CDR3. Germline V CDR1 and CDR2: SGHAT, FQNNGV. CDR3 sequence: CASSLRRQGVGEQYF. The CDR3 DNA is TGTGCCAGCAGCTTAAGACGACAGGGAGTGGGAGAGCAGTACTTC.

V and J are TRBV15 and TRBJ1-2, with TRBD1 as a possible D gene (6 bases). Germline assignment: CDR1 LNHNV and CDR2 YYDKDF (reference sequence). This CDR3 region has 16 residues. Trimming took off 0 bases at V and 4 bases at J, with 15 bases between the two ends. The CDR3 protein is CATSRDLGQLTYGYTF. The CDR3 bases are TGTGCCACCAGCAGAGATCTCGGACAGCTGACCTATGGCTACACCTTC. Full variable domain (remainder filled in from reference TRBV15 and TRBJ1-2): DAMVIQNPRYQVTQFGKPVTLSCSQTLNHNVMYWYQQKSSQAPKLLFHYYDKDFNNEADTPDNFQSRRPNTSFCFLDIRSPGLGDTAMYLCATSRDLGQLTYGYTFGSGTRLTVV.

This chain links TRBV19 with TRBJ2-7; TRBD1 aligns across 8 bases. This CDR3 spans 14 amino acids. Trimming at V came to 3 bases and at J to 3 bases, leaving 4 bases not matched to a gene. CDR1 is LNHDA and CDR2 is SQIVND in the germline V gene (reference sequence). The CDR3 reads CASSIQQGVYEQYF. In DNA form, the CDR3 reads TGTGCCAGTAGTATTCAACAGGGGGTCTACGAGCAGTACTTC.

This rearrangement joins TRBV7-2 to TRBJ1-1; 9 nucleotides align to TRBD1. The CDR3 is made up of 15 amino acids. With V trimmed by 5 bases and J by 1 base, 5 bases remained unmatched. Germline V gives CDR1 SGHTA, CDR2 FQGNSA. The CDR3 loop is CASSPGQGRNTEAFF. The CDR3 bases are TGTGCCAGCAGCCCAGGACAGGGGAGGAACACTGAAGCTTTCTTT.

The J gene is TRBJ2-5, the V gene TRBV5-5; perhaps TRBD1 as D (5 bases). Germline-derived CDR1 and CDR2 are SGHKS and YYEKEE (reference sequence). Trimming cost V 1 base and J 2 bases, with 9 bases left between them. CDR3 length: 14 residues. In DNA, the CDR3 is TGTGCCAGCAGCTTGAAGGGGTCTCAAGAGACCCAGTACTTC. As protein: CASSLKGSQETQYF.

The chain couples TRBV28 to TRBJ2-7, with a tentative D call TRBD1 (5 bases). From germline, CDR1 is MDHEN and CDR2 SYDVKM. V was cut by 2 bases and J by 2 bases, with 16 bases left in between. The CDR3 length is 16 residues. As DNA, the CDR3 is TGTGCCAGCAGTTTAAGTATCCAGGGTCTCACCTACGAGCAGTACTTC. This codes for CASSLSIQGLTYEQYF.

The genes are TRBV29-1 and TRBJ2-7, with D tentatively TRBD2 (7 bases). Trimming removed 7 bases from V and 3 bases from J, with 16 bases in between. From germline, CDR1 is SQVTM and CDR2 ANQGSEA. CDR3 length: 13 amino acids. The CDR3 sequence: CSAGGGAGYEQYF. DNA of the CDR3: TGCAGCGCTGGGGGGGGCGCAGGCTACGAGCAGTACTTC.

The rearrangement links TRBV30 to TRBJ2-5; D is possibly TRBD2 (6 bases). The ends were cut back, 3 bases at V and 4 bases at J, with 24 bases in the middle. Germline-derived CDR1 and CDR2 are GTSNPN and SVGIG (reference sequence). The CDR3 spans 17 residues. The CDR3 reads CAWSVGGGPLEGETQYF. The CDR3 DNA sequence: TGTGCCTGGAGCGTGGGGGGTGGGCCGCTTGAGGGAGAGACCCAGTACTTC. Full variable domain (rest looked up from reference TRBV30 and TRBJ2-5): SQTIHQWPATLVQPVGSPLSLECTVEGTSNPNLYWYRQAAGRGLQLLFYSVGIGQISSEVPQNLSASRPQDRQFILSSKKLLLSDSGFYLCAWSVGGGPLEGETQYFGPGTRLLVL.

The CDR3 spells CASRLRDRAWNDGYTF. The CDR3 DNA sequence: TGTGCCAGCAGATTACGGGACAGGGCCTGGAACGATGGCTACACCTTC. This chain connects TRBV2 to TRBJ1-2; 9 nucleotides agree with TRBD1. Per germline, CDR1 SNHLY and CDR2 FYNNEI. The V segment lost 6 bases and the J segment 6 bases; nucleotides outside the gene matches: 14. The CDR3 loop spans 16 amino acids. Full variable domain (remainder filled in from reference TRBV2 and TRBJ1-2): EPEVTQTPSHQVTQMGQEVILRCVPISNHLYFYWYRQILGQKVEFLVSFYNNEISEKSEIFDDQFSVERPDGSNFTLKIRSTKLEDSAMYFCASRLRDRAWNDGYTFGSGTRLTVV.

The rearrangement uses TRBV18 and TRBJ2-1, with 8 bases identical to TRBD2. The CDR3 is 17 residues long. Germline CDR1 and CDR2: KGHSH and LQKENI. V gave up 4 bases and J gave up 7 bases; unmatched junction bases: 15. The CDR3 DNA reads TGTGCCAGCTCACACGGGACTAGTTCATCGGGTAAGAATGAGCAGTTCTTC. Encoded protein: CASSHGTSSSGKNEQFF.

The chain uses TRBV10-3 and TRBJ1-2; perhaps TRBD1 as D (5 bases). From germline, CDR1 is ENHRY and CDR2 SYGVKD. The ends were cut back, 4 bases at V and 11 bases at J, with 11 bases in the middle. The CDR3 length is 11 residues. CDR3 in amino acids: CAISGDWAYTF. The CDR3 DNA reads as TGTGCCATCAGTGGGGACTGGGCTTACACCTTC.

The chain uses TRBV25-1 and TRBJ1-2; 7 positions agree with TRBD1. Germline CDR1 is MGHDK and CDR2 is SYGVNS. J was trimmed by 4 bases and V by 6 bases; bases with no gene match: 11. The CDR3 runs 15 residues. The CDR3 DNA sequence: TGTGCCAGCAGACAAGGGGGCCGGCTCTCCTATGGCTACACCTTC. Translating it yields CASRQGGRLSYGYTF.

The chain is built from TRBV4-2 and TRBJ1-4; D gene unclear. This CDR3 has 16 residues. V dropped 0 bases and J dropped 4 bases, with 12 bases sitting between them. CDR1 is LGHNA, CDR2 YNFKEQ, per germline. This CDR3 reads CASSQDATLINEKLFF. In nucleotides, the CDR3 is TGTGCCAGCAGCCAAGATGCGACACTGATTAATGAAAAACTGTTTTTT.

This chain links TRBV6-5 with TRBJ1-2; TRBD1 matches at 9 bases. V lost 7 bases to trimming and J lost 3 bases; unmatched junction nucleotides: 9. Germline V gene data show CDR1 as MNHEY and CDR2 as SVGAGI. This CDR3 is built from 15 residues. The CDR3 sequence: CASNVGTGRHYGYTF. The CDR3 DNA reads TGTGCCAGCAACGTAGGGACAGGGAGACACTATGGCTACACCTTC.

In DNA form, the CDR3 reads TGTGCCACCAGTATCTCGACTTTTTACAATGAGCAGTTCTTC. Protein sequence: CATSISTFYNEQFF. The chain combines TRBV19 with TRBJ2-1; D is unclear. Trimming pared 10 bases from V and 4 bases from J, leaving 17 bases between. The CDR3 runs 14 residues. CDR1 and CDR2 (germline): LNHDA, SQIVND (reference sequence).

V is TRBV4-1 and J is TRBJ2-5, with 7 bases aligning to TRBD1. With 4 bases clipped from V and 5 bases from J, the junction kept 4 bases outside the gene matches. The germline V gene has CDR1 MGHRA and CDR2 YSYEKL. CDR3 length: 13 amino acids. The CDR3 coding sequence is TGCGCCAGCAGCCGACAGGGAGAGGAGACCCAGTACTTC. Its translation is CASSRQGEETQYF.

V is TRBV29-1 and J is TRBJ2-3; TRBD2 aligns across 8 bases. Germline CDR1 and CDR2: SQVTM and ANQGSEA. This CDR3 region has 15 residues. V lost 4 bases and J lost 5; bases outside the gene matches: 11. The CDR3 bases are TGCAGCGTTGTGGGCAGCGGGAGTTGGAGAGATACGCAGTATTTT. Its translation: CSVVGSGSWRDTQYF.

The chain has TRBV7-2 and TRBJ2-1; 10 positions match TRBD2. After removal of 2 bases from V and 9 bases from J, the junction contained 7 bases not matched to a gene. The germline V gene encodes CDR1 SGHTA and CDR2 FQGNSA. This CDR3 is built from 15 residues. The CDR3 bases are TGTGCCAGCAGCTTATTATTGGTAGCGGGAGGTGAGCAGTTCTTC. This sequence encodes CASSLLLVAGGEQFF.

This chain connects TRBV28 to TRBJ1-1, with D unclear. The CDR3 length is 15 residues. V lost 5 bases and J 0 bases, leaving 13 bases between the germline ends. Germline CDR1 MDHEN, CDR2 SYDVKM. The CDR3 reads CASSPYGLLNTEAFF. Here the CDR3 DNA reads TGTGCCAGCAGTCCCTATGGGCTCTTGAACACTGAAGCTTTCTTT.

The genes are TRBV11-2 and TRBJ2-1; 7 bases line up with TRBD2. The CDR3 covers 13 residues. The germline CDR1 and CDR2 sequences are SGHAT and FQNNGV. V shed 7 bases and J 5 bases; nucleotides not matched to a gene: 5. CDR3 sequence reads: CASTGSGHNEQFF. CDR3 DNA sequence: TGTGCCAGCACCGGTAGCGGGCACAATGAGCAGTTCTTC.